Sequencing of this T cell receptor (beta chain) was carried out in a study of neoadjuvant nivolumab and ipilimumab in lung cancer. Assay used: immunoSEQ multiplex PCR; TCRdb lists only in-frame clones, some missing. The sample has some 43,000 clones; around 89% are singletons. In this sample, this clone turned up a few times. Its antigen remains unknown. One end of the junction is discordant with germline, which a read error may explain. Germline lookup yields CDR1 KGHSH and CDR2 LQKENI. The CDR3 consists of 17 residues. Study-wide results and limits: From pretherapy to surgery, tumor richness and clonality rose with dual therapy.

V usage is TRBV18 and J usage is TRBJ2-7; TRBD1 matches 9 bases. The clonotype originates from an adult with non-small cell lung cancer. Some clones in this sample may be carry-over from other donors' samples. Specimen: blood, collected before neoadjuvant nivolumab, alone or with ipilimumab. The CDR3 sequence: CASSPNLPGQGSHEQYF. The CDR3, as DNA: TGTGCCAGCTCACCGAATTTGCCGGGACAGGGCTCCCACGAGCAGTACTTC.